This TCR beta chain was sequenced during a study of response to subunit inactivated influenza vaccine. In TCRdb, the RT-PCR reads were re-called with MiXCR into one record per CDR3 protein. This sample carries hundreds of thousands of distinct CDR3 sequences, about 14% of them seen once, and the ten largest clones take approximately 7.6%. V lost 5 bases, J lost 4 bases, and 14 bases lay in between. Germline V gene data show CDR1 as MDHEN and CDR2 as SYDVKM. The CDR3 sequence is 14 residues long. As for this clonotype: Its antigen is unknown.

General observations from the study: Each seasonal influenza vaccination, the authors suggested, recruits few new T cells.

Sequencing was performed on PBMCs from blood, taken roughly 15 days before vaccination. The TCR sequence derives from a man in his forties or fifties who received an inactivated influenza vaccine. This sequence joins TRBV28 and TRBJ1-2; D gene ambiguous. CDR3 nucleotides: TGTGCCAGCAGTCTATTGACGGTGAGCTATGGCTACACCTTC. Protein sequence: CASSLLTVSYGYTF.